This entry is about one T cell receptor (beta chain). This sample is part of a study of control samples from healthy donors and cancer patients. The data were produced by immunoSEQ multiplex PCR, yet TCRdb's version contains in-frame clones alone and is incomplete. The sample comprises more than 150,000 clones, about 90% of which are singletons, and approximately 0.7% rests with the top ten. The CDR3 runs to 14 residues. Trimming at V came to 7 bases and at J to 4 bases, leaving 8 bases not matched to a gene. Germline CDR1 MNHEY, CDR2 SVGAGI. Sample: blood. V and J are TRBV6-5 and TRBJ1-2, with 8 positions matching TRBD1. This clonotype was sampled from a woman under 40 in good health. CDR3 protein: CASTQTGVPYGYTF. CDR3 coding DNA: TGTGCCAGCACCCAGACAGGGGTTCCCTATGGCTACACCTTC.